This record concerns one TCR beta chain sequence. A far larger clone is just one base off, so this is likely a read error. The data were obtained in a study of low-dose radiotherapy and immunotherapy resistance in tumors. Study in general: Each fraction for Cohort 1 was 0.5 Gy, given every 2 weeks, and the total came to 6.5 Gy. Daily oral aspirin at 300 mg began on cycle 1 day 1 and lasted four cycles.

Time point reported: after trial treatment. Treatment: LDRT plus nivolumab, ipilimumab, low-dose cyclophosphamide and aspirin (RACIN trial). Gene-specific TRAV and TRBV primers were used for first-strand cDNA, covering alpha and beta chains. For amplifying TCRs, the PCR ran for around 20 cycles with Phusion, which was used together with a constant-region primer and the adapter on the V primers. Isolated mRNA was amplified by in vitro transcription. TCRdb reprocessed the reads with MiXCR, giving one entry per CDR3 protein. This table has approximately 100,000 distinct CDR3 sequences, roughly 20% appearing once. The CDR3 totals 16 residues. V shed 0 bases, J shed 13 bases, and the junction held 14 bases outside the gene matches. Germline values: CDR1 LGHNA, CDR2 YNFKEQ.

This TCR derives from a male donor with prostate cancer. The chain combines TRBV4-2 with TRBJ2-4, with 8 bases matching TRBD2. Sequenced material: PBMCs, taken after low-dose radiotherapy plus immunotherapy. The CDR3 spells CASSQERGTRGNEQYF. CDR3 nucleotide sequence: TGTGCCAGCAGCCAAGAAAGGGGGACTAGGGGGAATGAGCAGTACTTC.